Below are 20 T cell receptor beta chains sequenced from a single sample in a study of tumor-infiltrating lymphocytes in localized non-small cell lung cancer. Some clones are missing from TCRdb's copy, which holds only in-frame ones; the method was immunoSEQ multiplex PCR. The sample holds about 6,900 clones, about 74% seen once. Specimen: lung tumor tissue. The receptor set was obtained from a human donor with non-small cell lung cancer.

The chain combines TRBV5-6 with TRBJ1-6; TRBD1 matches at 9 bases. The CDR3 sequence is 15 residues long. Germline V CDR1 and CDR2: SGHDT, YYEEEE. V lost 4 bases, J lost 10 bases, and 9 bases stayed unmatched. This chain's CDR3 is CASSLTGTGFSPLHF. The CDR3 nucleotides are TGTGCCAGCAGCCTAACCGGGACAGGGTTCTCACCCCTCCACTTT.

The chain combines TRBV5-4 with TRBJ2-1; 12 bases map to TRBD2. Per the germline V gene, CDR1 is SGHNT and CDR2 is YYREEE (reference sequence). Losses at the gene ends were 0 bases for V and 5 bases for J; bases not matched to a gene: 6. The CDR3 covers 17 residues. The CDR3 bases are TGTGCCAGCAGCTTGGAAGGACTAGCGGGATACAACAATGAGCAGTTCTTC. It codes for CASSLEGLAGYNNEQFF.

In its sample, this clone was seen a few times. Written as DNA, the CDR3 is TGTGCCAGCAGCTTATTCTGGGGGCGGGGGAACACTGAAGCTTTCTTT. Translating gives CASSLFWGRGNTEAFF. The chain combines TRBV11-2 with TRBJ1-1, with D possibly matching TRBD1 (6 bases). CDR3 size: 16 residues. Trimming took off 2 bases at V and 1 base at J, with 14 bases between the two ends. Germline V lookup: CDR1 SGHAT, CDR2 FQNNGV.

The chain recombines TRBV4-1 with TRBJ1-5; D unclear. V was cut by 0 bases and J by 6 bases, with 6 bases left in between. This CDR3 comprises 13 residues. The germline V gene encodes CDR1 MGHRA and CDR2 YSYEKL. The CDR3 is CASSQELAQPQHF. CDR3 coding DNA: TGCGCCAGCAGCCAAGAGCTGGCTCAGCCCCAGCATTTT.

The chain's CDR3 is CAISSTGGPNTEAFF. The DNA for the CDR3 is TGTGCCATCAGTTCGACAGGGGGCCCTAACACTGAAGCTTTCTTT. This rearrangement joins TRBV10-3 to TRBJ1-1; 10 nucleotides line up with TRBD1. From germline, CDR1 is ENHRY and CDR2 SYGVKD. CDR3 length equals 15 residues. The V gene end was trimmed by 5 bases and the J gene end by 2 bases; junction bases not matched to a gene: 5.

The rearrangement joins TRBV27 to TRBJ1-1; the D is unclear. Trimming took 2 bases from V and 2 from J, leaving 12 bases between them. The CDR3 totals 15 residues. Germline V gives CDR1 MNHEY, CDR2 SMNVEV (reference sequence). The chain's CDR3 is CASSLGGGPNTEAFF. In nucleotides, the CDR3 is TGTGCCAGCAGTTTAGGTGGCGGACCCAACACTGAAGCTTTCTTT.

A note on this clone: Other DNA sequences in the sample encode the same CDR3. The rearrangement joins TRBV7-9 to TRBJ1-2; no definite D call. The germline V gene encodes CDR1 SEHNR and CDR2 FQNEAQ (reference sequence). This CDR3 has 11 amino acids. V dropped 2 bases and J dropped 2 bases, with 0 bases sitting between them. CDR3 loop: CASSLNYGYTF. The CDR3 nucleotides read TGTGCCAGCAGCTTAAACTATGGCTACACCTTC. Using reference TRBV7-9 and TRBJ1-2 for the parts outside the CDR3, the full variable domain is DTGVSQNPRHKITKRGQNVTFRCDPISEHNRLYWYRQTLGQGPEFLTYFQNEAQLEKSRLLSDRFSAERPKGSFSTLEIQRTEQGDSAMYLCASSLNYGYTFGSGTRLTVV.

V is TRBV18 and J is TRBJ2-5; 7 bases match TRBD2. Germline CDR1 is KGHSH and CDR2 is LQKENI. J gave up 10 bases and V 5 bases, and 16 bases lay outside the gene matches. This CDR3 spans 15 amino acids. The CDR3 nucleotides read TGTGCCAGCTCAACGAATCGAGGGAGCGGGGCCATCCAGTACTTC. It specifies CASSTNRGSGAIQYF.

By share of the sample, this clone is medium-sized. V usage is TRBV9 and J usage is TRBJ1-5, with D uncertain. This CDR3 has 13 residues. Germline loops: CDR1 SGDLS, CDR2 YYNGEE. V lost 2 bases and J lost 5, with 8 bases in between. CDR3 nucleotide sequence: TGTGCCAGCAGCGTCCGGGGAGATCAGCCCCAGCATTTT. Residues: CASSVRGDQPQHF.

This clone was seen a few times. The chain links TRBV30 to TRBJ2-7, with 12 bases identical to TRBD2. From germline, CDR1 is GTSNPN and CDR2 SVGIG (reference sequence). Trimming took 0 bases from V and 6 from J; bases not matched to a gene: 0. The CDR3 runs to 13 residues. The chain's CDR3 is CAWSVLAGGEQYF. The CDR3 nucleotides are TGTGCCTGGAGTGTACTAGCGGGGGGCGAGCAGTACTTC. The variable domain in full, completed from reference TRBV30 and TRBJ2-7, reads SQTIHQWPATLVQPVGSPLSLECTVEGTSNPNLYWYRQAAGRGLQLLFYSVGIGQISSEVPQNLSASRPQDRQFILSSKKLLLSDSGFYLCAWSVLAGGEQYFGPGTRLTVT.

The DNA of the CDR3 is TGCGCCAGCAGCCAAGACCCGAGACAGGGGATGGGCAATCAGCCCCAGCATTTT. Translated, it gives CASSQDPRQGMGNQPQHF. The rearrangement links TRBV4-1 to TRBJ1-5; 8 bases agree with TRBD1. This CDR3 has 18 amino acids. After removal of 0 bases from V and 2 bases from J, the junction contained 9 bases not matched to a gene. CDR1 and CDR2 from the germline V gene are MGHRA and YSYEKL.

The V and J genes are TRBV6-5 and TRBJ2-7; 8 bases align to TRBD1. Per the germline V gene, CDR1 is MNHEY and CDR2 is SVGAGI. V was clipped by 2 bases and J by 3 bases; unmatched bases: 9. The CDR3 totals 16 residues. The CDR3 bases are TGTGCCAGCAGTTACCTCGGACAGGGCGATTACTACGAGCAGTACTTC. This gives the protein CASSYLGQGDYYEQYF.

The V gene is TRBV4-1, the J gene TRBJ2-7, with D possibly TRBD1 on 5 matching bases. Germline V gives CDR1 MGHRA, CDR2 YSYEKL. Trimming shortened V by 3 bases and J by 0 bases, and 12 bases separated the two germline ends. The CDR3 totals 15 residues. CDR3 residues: CASSQRTTTSYEQYF. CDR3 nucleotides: TGCGCCAGCAGCCAGAGGACAACTACCTCCTACGAGCAGTACTTC.

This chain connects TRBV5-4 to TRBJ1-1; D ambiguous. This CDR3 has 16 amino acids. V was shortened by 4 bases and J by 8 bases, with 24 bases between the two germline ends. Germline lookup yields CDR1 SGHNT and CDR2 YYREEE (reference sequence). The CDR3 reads CASSHPGGQLTKEAFF. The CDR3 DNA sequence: TGTGCCAGCAGCCATCCGGGAGGGCAACTTACCAAGGAAGCTTTCTTT. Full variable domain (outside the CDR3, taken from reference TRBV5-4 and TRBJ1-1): ETGVTQSPTHLIKTRGQQVTLRCSSQSGHNTVSWYQQALGQGPQFIFQYYREEENGRGNFPPRFSGLQFPNYSSELNVNALELDDSALYLCASSHPGGQLTKEAFFGQGTRLTVV.

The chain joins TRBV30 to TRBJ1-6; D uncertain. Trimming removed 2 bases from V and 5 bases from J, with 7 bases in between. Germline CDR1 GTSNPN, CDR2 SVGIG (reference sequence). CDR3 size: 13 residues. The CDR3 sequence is CAWSQSNNSPLHF. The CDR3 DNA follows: TGTGCCTGGAGTCAATCAAATAATTCACCCCTCCACTTT.

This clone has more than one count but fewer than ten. CDR3 sequence reads: CASSQTPMGVRSGNTIYF. CDR3 in DNA: TGTGCCAGCAGCCAAACCCCGATGGGGGTCCGCTCTGGAAACACCATATATTTT. V usage is TRBV4-2 and J usage is TRBJ1-3; TRBD1 is a possible D gene (5 bases). V was shortened by 2 bases and J by 0 bases, with 17 bases between the two germline ends. CDR3 length equals 18 residues. Germline lookup yields CDR1 LGHNA and CDR2 YNFKEQ.

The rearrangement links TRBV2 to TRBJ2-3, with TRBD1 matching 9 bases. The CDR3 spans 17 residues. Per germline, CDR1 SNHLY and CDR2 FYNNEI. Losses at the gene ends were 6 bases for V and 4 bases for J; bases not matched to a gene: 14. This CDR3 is CASRAAPGQGLPDTQYF. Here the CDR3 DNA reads TGTGCCAGCAGAGCCGCACCGGGACAGGGTTTGCCAGATACGCAGTATTTT.

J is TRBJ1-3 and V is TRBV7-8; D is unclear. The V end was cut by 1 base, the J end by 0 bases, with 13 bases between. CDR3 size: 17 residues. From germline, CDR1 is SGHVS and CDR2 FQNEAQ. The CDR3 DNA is TGTGCCAGCAGCTTAGGCCCTGACGTTCTCTCTGGAAACACCATATATTTT. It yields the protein CASSLGPDVLSGNTIYF.

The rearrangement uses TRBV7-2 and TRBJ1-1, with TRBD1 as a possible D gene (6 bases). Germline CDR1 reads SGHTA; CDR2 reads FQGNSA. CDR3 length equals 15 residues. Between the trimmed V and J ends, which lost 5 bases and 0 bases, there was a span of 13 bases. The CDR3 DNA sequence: TGTGCCAGCAGCATAAGGGGGGCCATGAACACTGAAGCTTTCTTT. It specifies CASSIRGAMNTEAFF.

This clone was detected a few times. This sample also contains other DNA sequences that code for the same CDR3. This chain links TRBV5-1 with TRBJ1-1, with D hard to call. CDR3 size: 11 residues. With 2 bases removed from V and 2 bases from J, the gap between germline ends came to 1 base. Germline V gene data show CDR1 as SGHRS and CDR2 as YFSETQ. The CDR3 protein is CASSLNTEAFF. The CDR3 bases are TGCGCCAGCAGCTTAAACACTGAAGCTTTCTTT.